One sample yielded the 17 T cell receptor beta chains listed below, sequenced in a study of cytomegalovirus exposure and HLA in healthy donors. It was with 60 Vbeta and 13 Jbeta primers that the PCR ran. Only in-frame clones appear in the TCRdb table, and some are missing; sequencing was by immunoSEQ multiplex PCR. The sample has roughly 140,000 clones; around 83% are singletons. Sequenced material: PBMCs. Every receptor here comes from a man aged 40-50 years in good health and CMV-seropositive.

J is TRBJ2-2 and V is TRBV28; 7 nucleotides align to TRBD1. CDR3 length: 14 residues. With V trimmed by 5 bases and J by 3 bases, 3 bases remained unmatched. Germline CDR1 is MDHEN and CDR2 is SYDVKM. CDR3 nucleotides: TGTGCCAGCAGTATCACAGGGGACACCGGGGAGCTGTTTTTT. It specifies CASSITGDTGELFF. Supplemented by reference TRBV28 and TRBJ2-2, the full variable domain reads DVKVTQSSRYLVKRTGEKVFLECVQDMDHENMFWYRQDPGLGLRLIYFSYDVKMKEKGDIPEGYSVSREKKERFSLILESASTNQTSMYLCASSITGDTGELFFGEGSRLTVL.

The chain uses TRBV30 and TRBJ2-3, with 8 bases fitting TRBD2. With V trimmed by 8 bases and J by 3 bases, 4 bases remained unmatched. The length of the CDR3 is 12 residues. Per the germline V gene, CDR1 is GTSNPN and CDR2 is SVGIG (reference sequence). DNA of the CDR3: TGTGCCACCCGGGGGGGGACAGATACGCAGTATTTT. This codes for CATRGGTDTQYF.

This clone was observed a single time. The chain couples TRBV10-3 to TRBJ1-1; tentative D call: TRBD1 (6 bases). Trimming removed 8 bases from V and 4 bases from J, with 14 bases in between. The germline CDR1 and CDR2 sequences are ENHRY and SYGVKD. This CDR3 has 13 residues. The CDR3 bases are TGTGCCATCGCGGGGGCTCAAAGCACTGAAGCTTTCTTT. It yields the protein CAIAGAQSTEAFF.

V usage is TRBV7-9 and J usage is TRBJ1-1; D gene uncertain. The CDR3 spans 13 residues. CDR1 is SEHNR, CDR2 FQNEAQ, per germline (reference sequence). Trimming took off 2 bases at V and 8 bases at J, with 12 bases between the two ends. The CDR3, as DNA: TGTGCCAGCAGCTTAAACGCGCTAACCGAAGCTTTCTTT. It translates to CASSLNALTEAFF.

This chain links TRBV6-5 with TRBJ2-2; D may be TRBD1 (6 bases). The CDR3 has 14 residues. Germline CDR1 reads MNHEY; CDR2 reads SVGAGI. The V and J ends lost 0 bases and 8 bases respectively, with 10 bases between them. Written as DNA, the CDR3 is TGTGCCAGCAGTTACTCCCAGGGACAAGGGGAGCTGTTTTTT. This gives the protein CASSYSQGQGELFF.

The chain combines TRBV19 with TRBJ2-6; D is uncertain. This CDR3 comprises 13 residues. The V end was cut by 9 bases, the J end by 0 bases, with 6 bases between. In germline, CDR1 is LNHDA, CDR2 SQIVND (reference sequence). The CDR3 sequence is CASRVSGANVLTF. The DNA for the CDR3 is TGTGCCAGCCGAGTCTCTGGGGCCAACGTCCTGACTTTC. Filled out from reference TRBV19 and TRBJ2-6, the complete variable domain reads DGGITQSPKYLFRKEGQNVTLSCEQNLNHDAMYWYRQDPGQGLRLIYYSQIVNDFQKGDIAEGYSVSREKKESFPLTVTSAQKNPTAFYLCASRVSGANVLTFGAGSRLTVL.

The chain is built from TRBV5-1 and TRBJ2-3, with 7 bases identical to TRBD2. V was pared by 4 bases and J by 3 bases, with 11 bases of the junction left unmatched. The germline CDR1 and CDR2 sequences are SGHRS and YFSETQ. This CDR3 is built from 16 residues. The CDR3 DNA reads TGCGCCAGCAGCCCAAGACTAGACGGGGGGACAGATACGCAGTATTTT. It yields the protein CASSPRLDGGTDTQYF.

The J gene is TRBJ2-4, the V gene TRBV29-1; perhaps TRBD2 as D (5 bases). Germline CDR1 SQVTM, CDR2 ANQGSEA. V was clipped by 7 bases and J by 7 bases, with 14 bases between them. There are 12 residues in the CDR3. The CDR3 nucleotides are TGCAGCGCCGGAGAGGGCGGGAACATTCAGTACTTC. Translation: CSAGEGGNIQYF.

This rearrangement joins TRBV5-8 to TRBJ2-3, with a possible D match to TRBD2 (7 bases). V was cut by 1 base and J by 2 bases, with 11 bases left in between. This CDR3 contains 15 residues. Germline CDR1 SGHTS, CDR2 YDEGEE. The CDR3 coding sequence is TGTGCCAGCAGCTTGCCGGGGGGCTCCACAGATACGCAGTATTTT. Translating it yields CASSLPGGSTDTQYF.

The gene calls are TRBV30 and TRBJ2-6, with a possible D match to TRBD1 (6 bases). V lost 0 bases and J 4 bases, leaving 10 bases between the germline ends. Germline CDR1 reads GTSNPN; CDR2 reads SVGIG (reference sequence). The CDR3 is 15 amino acids. The CDR3, as DNA: TGTGCCTGGAGTGTAGGGGGATCAGGGGCCAACGTCCTGACTTTC. This codes for CAWSVGGSGANVLTF.

The chain combines TRBV5-1 with TRBJ2-1; no reliable D call. The CDR3 has 12 amino acids. V lost 1 base to trimming and J lost 15 bases, with 14 bases between them. Per the germline V gene, CDR1 is SGHRS and CDR2 is YFSETQ. CDR3 loop: CASSLTERGWFF. As DNA, the CDR3 is TGCGCCAGCAGCTTGACCGAGCGAGGTTGGTTCTTC.

The V gene is TRBV2, the J gene TRBJ2-3, with D hard to call. This CDR3 comprises 13 residues. Germline CDR1 and CDR2: SNHLY and FYNNEI. Trimming cost V 4 bases and J 6 bases, with 11 bases left between them. CDR3 protein: CASSVGPADTQYF. CDR3 coding DNA: TGTGCCAGCAGTGTTGGGCCCGCCGATACGCAGTATTTT. Based on the CDR3 plus reference TRBV2 and TRBJ2-3, the full variable domain is EPEVTQTPSHQVTQMGQEVILRCVPISNHLYFYWYRQILGQKVEFLVSFYNNEISEKSEIFDDQFSVERPDGSNFTLKIRSTKLEDSAMYFCASSVGPADTQYFGPGTRLTVL.

The chain links TRBV9 to TRBJ2-1; 7 nucleotides align to TRBD1. Germline CDR1 and CDR2: SGDLS and YYNGEE. V dropped 2 bases and J dropped 8; count of bases not matched to a gene: 7. The CDR3 runs 14 residues. CDR3 residues: CASSVGYRGHEQFF. The CDR3 bases are TGTGCCAGCAGCGTGGGCTACAGGGGACATGAGCAGTTCTTC.

The V gene is TRBV2, the J gene TRBJ1-5; D ambiguous. From germline, CDR1 is SNHLY and CDR2 FYNNEI. V dropped 7 bases and J dropped 2 bases, with 12 bases sitting between them. The CDR3 extends over 14 amino acids. This CDR3 reads CASMVEVGNQPQHF. The CDR3 nucleotides read TGTGCCAGCATGGTAGAGGTTGGCAATCAGCCCCAGCATTTT.

The chain carries TRBV5-6 and TRBJ2-7, with TRBD1 matching 9 bases. J gave up 4 bases and V 1 base, and 6 bases lay outside the gene matches. This CDR3 is built from 15 residues. The germline CDR1 and CDR2 sequences are SGHDT and YYEEEE. The CDR3 here is CASSLRTGATYEQYF. The CDR3 DNA reads TGTGCCAGCAGCTTGCGGACAGGGGCTACTTACGAGCAGTACTTC.

This clone came up once. This chain connects TRBV7-2 to TRBJ1-5; no clear D. This CDR3 has 13 amino acids. Germline V CDR1 and CDR2: SGHTA, FQGNSA. The V end lost 3 bases, the J end lost 1 base, and 4 bases lay between the germline ends. This CDR3 reads CASSFGSNQPQHF. As DNA, the CDR3 is TGTGCCAGCAGCTTCGGGAGCAATCAGCCCCAGCATTTT.

This clone was recorded once. An end of the junction differs from the germline gene, which may be a read error. The CDR3 nucleotides are TGTGCTAGCAGCCCGGGAAGAAGCACCGGGGAGCTGTTTTTT. Translating gives CASSPGRSTGELFF. The rearrangement joins TRBV7-7 to TRBJ2-2; tentatively, D is TRBD2 (5 bases). The V gene's germline CDR1 is SSHAT and CDR2 FNYEAQ (reference sequence). The CDR3 sequence is 14 residues long.